The 28 T cell receptor beta chains presented below share a single source sample, sequenced in a study of cytomegalovirus exposure and HLA in healthy donors. The study ran its PCR with 60 Vbeta and 13 Jbeta primers. Clones were read by immunoSEQ multiplex PCR, and TCRdb kept only the in-frame ones, dropping some. The sample records some 150,000 clones, 79% being singletons. Sample: PBMCs. Receptor source: a woman between 45 and 65 years old in good health and CMV-seronegative.

Points on this clone: The junction does not match germline at one end; this may be a read error. This chain links TRBV7-9 with TRBJ1-1, with 10 bases that match TRBD1. The germline V gene has CDR1 SEHNR and CDR2 FQNEAQ (reference sequence). The CDR3 runs 17 residues. CDR3 protein: CSSSLADRGHMNTEAFF. The DNA for the CDR3 is TGTTCCAGCAGCTTAGCAGACAGGGGGCACATGAACACTGAAGCTTTCTTT.

The chain joins TRBV7-3 to TRBJ2-5; perhaps TRBD1 as D (6 bases). V shed 5 bases and J shed 3 bases, with 16 bases lying between them. The CDR3 spans 15 residues. Germline CDR1 reads SGHTA; CDR2 reads FQGTGA. The CDR3 reads CASSETGWGKETQYF. The DNA for the CDR3 is TGTGCCAGCAGCGAAACAGGGTGGGGGAAAGAGACCCAGTACTTC.

The CDR3 nucleotides are TGCAGCGTTGCCCCCGGGTCGTCTCAGCCCCAGCATTTT. This codes for CSVAPGSSQPQHF. This chain joins TRBV29-1 and TRBJ1-5, with D hard to call. The germline CDR1 and CDR2 sequences are SQVTM and ANQGSEA. The CDR3 has 13 amino acids. V gave up 4 bases and J gave up 6 bases, with 13 bases separating them.

This clone was observed a handful of times. The rearrangement uses TRBV6-1 and TRBJ1-6; 10 bases align to TRBD1. Germline CDR1 is MNHNS and CDR2 is SASEGT. This CDR3 is built from 15 residues. Germline trimming cut 4 bases from V and 10 bases from J; bases unmatched to any gene: 7. The CDR3 loop reads CASSAGTGENSPLHF. CDR3 DNA sequence: TGTGCCAGCAGTGCCGGGACAGGGGAGAACTCACCCCTCCACTTT.

The chain combines TRBV6-6 with TRBJ2-3; possibly TRBD1 for D (5 bases). Germline loops: CDR1 MNHNY, CDR2 SVGAGI (reference sequence). CDR3 length: 15 residues. Trimming left V 5 bases short and J 1 base short, with 13 bases between. The CDR3 nucleotides read TGTGCCAGCAGTACAGGACATACCGGCACAGATACGCAGTATTTT. It specifies CASSTGHTGTDTQYF.

The V call is TRBV28, the J call TRBJ2-2; 10 bases map to TRBD2. The CDR3 length is 18 residues. Trimming removed 6 bases from V and 4 bases from J; junction bases left unmatched: 14. Germline V gives CDR1 MDHEN, CDR2 SYDVKM. DNA of the CDR3: TGTGCCAGCAGCCTGGGGATTAGCGGGAGGTCGGCCACCGGGGAGCTGTTTTTT. This gives the protein CASSLGISGRSATGELFF.

The rearrangement joins TRBV6-5 to TRBJ2-7; possible D gene TRBD2, 5 bases. Trimming left V 5 bases short and J 4 bases short, with 12 bases between. CDR1 and CDR2 from the germline V gene are MNHEY and SVGAGI. This CDR3 contains 13 residues. The CDR3, as DNA: TGTGCCAGCAGTGAACACGGGGTGTACGAGCAGTACTTC. Protein product: CASSEHGVYEQYF.

This chain joins TRBV19 and TRBJ2-6, with D unclear. V was trimmed by 2 bases and J by 12 bases, leaving 11 bases between them. The CDR3 covers 13 residues. Germline lookup yields CDR1 LNHDA and CDR2 SQIVND (reference sequence). For the CDR3, the DNA is TGTGCCAGTAGTATACCGGGTGTCCCCGTCCTGACTTTC. This gives the protein CASSIPGVPVLTF.

V and J are TRBV6-4 and TRBJ2-2; D is perhaps TRBD2 (7 bases). Germline V CDR1 and CDR2: MRHNA, SNTAGT. This CDR3 region has 14 residues. Trimming cost V 8 bases and J 5 bases, with 15 bases left between them. CDR3 coding DNA: TGTGCCAGCGCGAAGAAGGGGGGGACCGGGGAGCTGTTTTTT. Residues: CASAKKGGTGELFF.

The chain combines TRBV27 with TRBJ2-5; D gene uncertain. Matching the DNA end better, TRBJ2-7 makes the J call doubtful. The CDR3 is made up of 16 amino acids. Per the germline V gene, CDR1 is MNHEY and CDR2 is SMNVEV (reference sequence). The chain's CDR3 is CASSLSSRYRSYEQYF. As DNA, the CDR3 is TGTGCCAGCAGTTTATCGAGTCGTTATCGTTCCTACGAGCAGTACTTC.

This clone appeared a few times. This chain uses TRBV6-5 with TRBJ1-4, with 8 bases lining up with TRBD1. The CDR3 is 14 residues long. In germline, CDR1 is MNHEY, CDR2 SVGAGI. V lost 5 bases and J lost 5; bases outside the gene matches: 4. CDR3 amino acids: CASSADRGNEKLFF. CDR3 nucleotide sequence: TGTGCCAGCAGTGCCGACAGGGGAAATGAAAAACTGTTTTTT.

This clone appeared a few times. The V and J genes are TRBV18 and TRBJ2-1; D ambiguous. The CDR3 totals 14 residues. With 2 bases removed from V and 0 bases from J, the gap between germline ends came to 5 bases. Germline V lookup: CDR1 KGHSH, CDR2 LQKENI. The CDR3 coding sequence is TGTGCCAGCTCACCAGGGCTCTCCTACAATGAGCAGTTCTTC. Translation gives CASSPGLSYNEQFF.

There are a few counts of this clone. This chain joins TRBV6-5 and TRBJ1-3; D is perhaps TRBD1 (5 bases). Per the germline V gene, CDR1 is MNHEY and CDR2 is SVGAGI. This CDR3 is built from 14 residues. Trimming took off 7 bases at V and 4 bases at J, with 14 bases between the two ends. The CDR3 loop is CASKRGSQGNTIYF. CDR3 nucleotide sequence: TGTGCCAGCAAACGGGGGTCACAGGGAAACACCATATATTTT.

CDR3 sequence: CASSESGGSYGYTF. CDR3 DNA sequence: TGTGCCAGCAGTGAATCGGGAGGAAGCTATGGCTACACCTTC. The chain links TRBV25-1 to TRBJ1-2; D is unresolved. Germline values: CDR1 MGHDK, CDR2 SYGVNS. Deletions cut 1 base from V and 4 bases from J, with 10 bases between. CDR3 length equals 14 residues.

The chain joins TRBV28 to TRBJ2-1; D perhaps matches TRBD1 (5 bases). Trimming cost V 7 bases and J 0 bases, with 10 bases left between them. The CDR3 is 14 residues long. Looked up from germline, CDR1 is MDHEN and CDR2 is SYDVKM. The CDR3 DNA follows: TGTGCCAGCACTCGAGACAGCTCCTACAATGAGCAGTTCTTC. Its translation is CASTRDSSYNEQFF.

The chain links TRBV5-1 to TRBJ1-6; D is perhaps TRBD1 (5 bases). There are 13 residues in the CDR3. The ends were cut back, 7 bases at V and 10 bases at J, with 15 bases in the middle. Germline V gene data show CDR1 as SGHRS and CDR2 as YFSETQ. This CDR3 is CASGKGLGSPLHF. As DNA, the CDR3 is TGCGCCAGCGGCAAGGGGCTGGGGTCACCCCTCCACTTT.

CDR3 nucleotides: TGCAGCCCAAATGGCGACAGGGGGACCTACGAGCAGTACTTC. This sequence encodes CSPNGDRGTYEQYF. The rearrangement uses TRBV29-1 and TRBJ2-7; TRBD1 aligns across 9 bases. J gave up 2 bases and V 8 bases, and 10 bases lay outside the gene matches. Per the germline V gene, CDR1 is SQVTM and CDR2 is ANQGSEA. The CDR3 is made up of 14 amino acids.

The rearrangement links TRBV7-3 to TRBJ2-1; TRBD2 matches at 8 bases. Germline lookup yields CDR1 SGHTA and CDR2 FQGTGA. V lost 5 bases and J lost 8; bases outside the gene matches: 2. This CDR3 is 12 amino acids long. CDR3 sequence: CASSPGGHEQFF. The DNA of the CDR3 is TGTGCCAGCAGCCCGGGGGGGCATGAGCAGTTCTTC. Full variable domain (remainder filled in from reference TRBV7-3 and TRBJ2-1): GAGVSQTPSNKVTEKGKYVELRCDPISGHTALYWYRQSLGQGPEFLIYFQGTGAADDSGLPNDRFFAVRPEGSVSTLKIQRTERGDSAVYLCASSPGGHEQFFGPGTRLTVL.

The rearrangement uses TRBV28 and TRBJ2-7, with 8 nucleotides matching TRBD1. With V trimmed by 6 bases and J by 9 bases, 10 bases remained unmatched. CDR3 length equals 13 residues. The V gene's germline CDR1 is MDHEN and CDR2 SYDVKM. CDR3 DNA sequence: TGTGCCAGCAGACCCGGACAGGGCCCCGCGCAGTACTTC. Its protein product is CASRPGQGPAQYF.

This clone was seen a few times. The DNA for the CDR3 is TGTGCCAGCAGTTTTATCAGCGCCGATCCGGCCGGACAGGCCAATCAGCCCCAGCATTTT. Protein product: CASSFISADPAGQANQPQHF. The chain joins TRBV27 to TRBJ1-5, with 7 nucleotides matching TRBD1. Germline assignment: CDR1 MNHEY and CDR2 SMNVEV (reference sequence). This CDR3 contains 20 residues. V lost 3 bases, J lost 3 bases, and 20 bases stayed unmatched.

The chain has TRBV28 and TRBJ2-5; TRBD2 aligns across 11 bases. From germline, CDR1 is MDHEN and CDR2 SYDVKM. There are 16 residues in the CDR3. With V trimmed by 6 bases and J by 2 bases, 8 bases remained unmatched. The CDR3 coding sequence is TGTGCCAGCAGCCCAAGACTAGCGGGGACTCAAGAGACCCAGTACTTC. Encoded protein: CASSPRLAGTQETQYF. The full variable domain, with the rest looked up from reference TRBV28 and TRBJ2-5, is DVKVTQSSRYLVKRTGEKVFLECVQDMDHENMFWYRQDPGLGLRLIYFSYDVKMKEKGDIPEGYSVSREKKERFSLILESASTNQTSMYLCASSPRLAGTQETQYFGPGTRLLVL.

As for this clone: A read error may produce the germline difference seen at one junction end. V and J are TRBV7-7 and TRBJ2-2; 10 bases line up with TRBD2. The CDR3 runs to 18 residues. CDR1 is SSHAT and CDR2 is FNYEAQ in the germline V gene (reference sequence). The CDR3 spells CASSLGLAGASNTGELFF. CDR3 nucleotides: TGTGCTAGCAGCTTAGGGCTAGCGGGAGCCTCGAACACCGGGGAGCTGTTTTTT.

V usage is TRBV2 and J usage is TRBJ2-3; a possible D gene is TRBD1 (5 bases). CDR3 length equals 15 residues. The germline CDR1 and CDR2 sequences are SNHLY and FYNNEI. V gave up 5 bases and J gave up 2 bases, with 14 bases separating them. This CDR3 reads CASSLRQGNTDTQYF. As DNA, the CDR3 is TGTGCCAGCAGTCTTCGGCAGGGTAACACAGATACGCAGTATTTT.

CDR3: CASSLDSGGANTEAFF. The DNA for the CDR3 is TGCGCCAGCAGCTTGGATTCAGGAGGGGCTAACACTGAAGCTTTCTTT. The chain is built from TRBV5-1 and TRBJ1-1, with D perhaps matching TRBD1 (5 bases). V lost 0 bases, J lost 2 bases, and 14 bases lay in between. CDR1 and CDR2 from the germline V gene are SGHRS and YFSETQ. The CDR3 totals 16 residues. The variable domain in full, with the rest retrieved from reference TRBV5-1 and TRBJ1-1, is KAGVTQTPRYLIKTRGQQVTLSCSPISGHRSVSWYQQTPGQGLQFLFEYFSETQRNKGNFPGRFSGRQFSNSRSEMNVSTLELGDSALYLCASSLDSGGANTEAFFGQGTRLTVV.

On this clone itself: Other DNA sequences in this specimen translate into the identical CDR3. The chain is built from TRBV4-2 and TRBJ1-5; no definite D call. V shed 0 bases and J shed 1 base, with 7 bases lying between them. The CDR3 spans 15 residues. Per germline, CDR1 LGHNA and CDR2 YNFKEQ. CDR3 sequence (DNA): TGTGCCAGCAGCCAAGAGGACTCAAGCAATCAGCCCCAGCATTTT. Translation gives CASSQEDSSNQPQHF.

The chain carries TRBV18 and TRBJ1-3, with 10 bases lining up with TRBD1. After removal of 0 bases from V and 4 bases from J, the junction contained 6 bases not matched to a gene. Germline V gene data show CDR1 as KGHSH and CDR2 as LQKENI. The CDR3 totals 17 residues. CDR3 residues: CASSPPWGQGKGNTIYF. In DNA, the CDR3 is TGTGCCAGCTCACCACCCTGGGGACAGGGGAAAGGAAACACCATATATTTT.

This chain uses TRBV29-1 with TRBJ1-2, with D possibly TRBD1 on 6 matching bases. Between the trimmed V and J ends, which lost 2 bases and 8 bases, there was a span of 15 bases. The germline V gene has CDR1 SQVTM and CDR2 ANQGSEA. This CDR3 has 13 amino acids. CDR3 DNA: TGCAGCGTTGAATTTAGAAGGGGGAAGGGCTACACCTTC. This codes for CSVEFRRGKGYTF.

The gene calls are TRBV7-9 and TRBJ1-2; TRBD1 might be the D (5 bases). CDR3 length equals 14 residues. V shed 4 bases and J shed 4 bases, with 13 bases lying between them. The germline gives CDR1 SEHNR, CDR2 FQNEAQ (reference sequence). The CDR3 reads CASSSGQATYGYTF. The CDR3 DNA follows: TGTGCCAGCAGCTCAGGACAAGCCACCTATGGCTACACCTTC.